These 13 T cell receptor beta chains originate from one sample sequenced in a study of vaccination effects on CD4 cells after COVID-19. The protocol was immunoSEQ multiplex PCR, while the TCRdb copy is restricted to in-frame clones and leaves out a portion. This sample carries tens of thousands of clones, approximately 79% of them seen once, and the ten largest clones take approximately 3.7%. Sequencing was preceded by expansion of antigen-specific CD4+ T cells with viral peptide pools in the ViraFEST assay. Upon completion of about eleven days in culture, CD4+ T cells were isolated. The study found no prior SARS-CoV-2 infection in the vaccine recipients, who tested negative for nucleocapsid antibodies. Their antigen targets remain unknown. Sequenced here: CD4+ T cells from PBMCs cultured with HCoV-OC43 spike peptides, sampled before COVID-19 vaccination. As for subset: HCoV-OC43 spike overlapping peptide pool stimulation. These receptors came from a human donor who received a COVID-19 vaccine.

The genes are TRBV30 and TRBJ1-5; D possibly corresponds to TRBD1 (5 bases). CDR3 length: 13 residues. Germline V gives CDR1 GTSNPN, CDR2 SVGIG (reference sequence). V lost 1 base, J lost 4 bases, and 8 bases lay in between. CDR3 sequence (DNA): TGTGCCTGGAGTGAACGGGGGAATCAGCCCCAGCATTTT. It encodes CAWSERGNQPQHF.

The V call is TRBV18, the J call TRBJ2-7; possibly TRBD2 for D (5 bases). This CDR3 spans 13 amino acids. Germline V gene sequence: CDR1 KGHSH, CDR2 LQKENI. V was cut by 4 bases and J by 2 bases, with 9 bases left in between. In nucleotides, the CDR3 is TGTGCCAGCTCACTTTTCGGGGCCTACGAGCAGTACGTC. It codes for CASSLFGAYEQYV.

V is TRBV6-1 and J is TRBJ2-7, with a weak D call TRBD1 (6 bases). V dropped 3 bases and J dropped 0 bases, with 18 bases sitting between them. This CDR3 spans 17 amino acids. From germline, CDR1 is MNHNS and CDR2 SASEGT. The CDR3 spells CASSEFGGPLSSYEQYV. DNA for the CDR3: TGTGCCAGCAGTGAGTTTGGGGGCCCACTAAGCTCCTACGAGCAGTACGTC.

V gene TRBV3-1 (or the pseudogene TRBV3-2) combines with J gene TRBJ2-7; 12 bases line up with TRBD2. This CDR3 is 16 amino acids long. Trimming at V came to 3 bases and at J to 4 bases, leaving 7 bases not matched to a gene. Germline CDR1 reads LGHDT; CDR2 reads YNNKEL (reference sequence). CDR3 residues: CASSQSLAGGSYEQYV. As DNA, the CDR3 is TGTGCCAGCAGCCAGAGTCTAGCGGGGGGGTCATACGAGCAGTACGTC.

The sample holds a few counts of this clone. The chain is built from TRBV19 and TRBJ1-5, with a possible D match to TRBD1 (6 bases). The CDR3 consists of 13 residues. Germline CDR1 LNHDA, CDR2 SQIVND (reference sequence). V lost 4 bases, J lost 7 bases, and 11 bases lay in between. CDR3: CASSTAGAQPQHF. The CDR3 DNA sequence: TGTGCCAGTAGTACGGCAGGGGCGCAGCCCCAGCATTTT.

The chain is built from TRBV6-5 and TRBJ1-6; 9 positions match TRBD1. The CDR3 is 15 residues long. V dropped 2 bases and J dropped 12; count of bases not matched to a gene: 8. Germline V gene data show CDR1 as MNHEY and CDR2 as SVGAGI. CDR3 sequence reads: CASSYVTGGSRPLHF. The CDR3 DNA sequence: TGTGCCAGCAGTTACGTTACAGGGGGCTCAAGACCCCTCCACTTT.

The genes are TRBV7-6 and TRBJ1-6, with D hard to call. The CDR3 consists of 18 residues. V was cut by 7 bases and J by 10 bases, with 29 bases left in between. Per germline, CDR1 SGHVS and CDR2 FNYEAQ. CDR3 region: CASTPSPGLKGRRSPLHF. Here the CDR3 DNA reads TGTGCCAGCACCCCGTCACCTGGCCTAAAAGGGAGACGGTCACCCCTCCACTTT.

V gene TRBV2 combines with J gene TRBJ1-6; D unresolved. V was trimmed by 6 bases and J by 0 bases, leaving 12 bases between them. The V gene's germline CDR1 is SNHLY and CDR2 FYNNEI. The CDR3 is made up of 16 amino acids. CDR3 DNA sequence: TGTGCCAGCAGGCCAGACCGTAGCTCCTATAATTCACCCCTCCACTTT. It specifies CASRPDRSSYNSPLHF.

This clone was observed a few times. V gene TRBV21-1 combines with J gene TRBJ1-2. TRBV21-1 is recorded as a pseudogene. CDR3 size: 13 residues. CDR3 nucleotides: TGTGCCAGCAGCACCCCCGCTAACTATGGCTACACCTTC. This codes for CASSTPANYGYTF.

V usage is TRBV28 and J usage is TRBJ2-5; 7 bases match TRBD1. Germline V gene sequence: CDR1 MDHEN, CDR2 SYDVKM. CDR3 size: 13 residues. Losses at the gene ends were 5 bases for V and 4 bases for J; bases not matched to a gene: 4. CDR3 residues: CASSDRVPETQYF. The CDR3 coding sequence is TGTGCCAGCAGTGACAGGGTCCCAGAGACCCAGTACTTC.

The V gene is TRBV5-1, the J gene TRBJ2-1, with D possibly called TRBD1 or TRBD2 (5 bases each). CDR1 is SGHRS and CDR2 is YFSETQ in the germline V gene. The CDR3 has 17 residues. V lost 1 base and J lost 2, with 16 bases in between. The CDR3 loop is CASSLSWTGRTYNEQFF. In nucleotides, the CDR3 is TGCGCCAGCAGCTTGTCCTGGACGGGACGGACCTACAATGAGCAGTTCTTC. Using reference TRBV5-1 and TRBJ2-1 for the parts outside the CDR3, the full variable domain is KAGVTQTPRYLIKTRGQQVTLSCSPISGHRSVSWYQQTPGQGLQFLFEYFSETQRNKGNFPGRFSGRQFSNSRSEMNVSTLELGDSALYLCASSLSWTGRTYNEQFFGPGTRLTVL.

The chain employs TRBV2 and TRBJ2-3; no reliable D call. The length of the CDR3 is 12 residues. V was trimmed by 7 bases and J by 4 bases, leaving 9 bases between them. CDR1 SNHLY and CDR2 FYNNEI come from the germline V gene. The CDR3 sequence is CASNPGADTQYF. Written as DNA, the CDR3 is TGTGCCAGCAATCCGGGTGCAGATACGCAGTATTTT.

This chain connects TRBV4-1 to TRBJ1-4; 7 nucleotides agree with TRBD1. The CDR3 is made up of 15 amino acids. V was pared by 2 bases and J by 4 bases, with 4 bases of the junction left unmatched. The V gene's germline CDR1 is MGHRA and CDR2 YSYEKL. CDR3 DNA sequence: TGCGCCAGCAGCCAATCCGGGACAGTTAATGAAAAACTGTTTTTT. This translates into CASSQSGTVNEKLFF.